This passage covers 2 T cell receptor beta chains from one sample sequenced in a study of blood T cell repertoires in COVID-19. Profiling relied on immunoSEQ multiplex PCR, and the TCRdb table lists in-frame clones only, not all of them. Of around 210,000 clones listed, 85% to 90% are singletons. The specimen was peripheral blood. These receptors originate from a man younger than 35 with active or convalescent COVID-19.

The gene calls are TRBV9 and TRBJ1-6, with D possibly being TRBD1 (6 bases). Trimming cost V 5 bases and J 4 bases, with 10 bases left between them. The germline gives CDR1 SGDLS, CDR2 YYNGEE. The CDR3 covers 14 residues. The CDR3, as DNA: TGTGCCAGCAGTGCAGGGGTTTATAATTCACCCCTCCACTTT. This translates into CASSAGVYNSPLHF. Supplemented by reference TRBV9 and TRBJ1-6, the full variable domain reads DSGVTQTPKHLITATGQRVTLRCSPRSGDLSVYWYQQSLDQGLQFLIQYYNGEERAKGNILERFSAQQFPDLHSELNLSSLELGDSALYFCASSAGVYNSPLHFGNGTRLTVT.

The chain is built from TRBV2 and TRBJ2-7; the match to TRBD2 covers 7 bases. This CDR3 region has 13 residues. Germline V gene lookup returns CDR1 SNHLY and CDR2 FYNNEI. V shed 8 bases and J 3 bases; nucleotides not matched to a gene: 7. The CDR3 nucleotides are TGTGCCAGCCGATTGGGCGGGGGCTACGAGCAGTACTTC. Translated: CASRLGGGYEQYF.